This T cell receptor beta chain was retrieved from a study of shared clonotypes between healthy human individuals. At the level of the study: The composition of the donors was a couple of women and a few men aged 18 to 49. The study's findings and limits: The four-donor shared clonotypes exceeded non-shared clonotypes in generation probability, with non-shared ones scoring lower.

Only in-frame clones appear in the TCRdb table, and some are missing; sequencing was by immunoSEQ multiplex PCR. This sample has 2,500,000 or so clones, with about 90% found just once. Participating donors were healthy, HIV-negative adults free of recent acute infections or vaccinations. CDR1 is KGHSH, CDR2 LQKENI, per germline. The V segment lost 2 bases and the J segment 0 bases; nucleotides outside the gene matches: 6. There are 16 residues in the CDR3. Turning to this clone: Its antigen is unidentified.

Sequenced sample: naive CD4+ T cells from PBMCs. Subset described: CD45RA+ positively selected. V usage is TRBV18 and J usage is TRBJ2-7, with 8 bases that match TRBD2. The receptor comes from a man younger than 35 in good health. Some clones in this sample may be carry-over from other donors' samples. CDR3 DNA: TGTGCCAGCTCACCAAACTCCGGGACTAGCTCCTACGAGCAGTACTTC. Its translation: CASSPNSGTSSYEQYF.